The following is a T cell receptor beta chain sequence with its context. The entry originates in a study of shared clonotypes between healthy human individuals. Study-level information: Three plates were used per donor for CD4 naive, three for CD4 memory, two for CD8 naive and one for CD8 memory.

Assay: immunoSEQ multiplex PCR; the TCRdb copy retains only in-frame clones and omits some. The sample consists of about 2.4 million clones, 80% to 95% of them appearing once. This clonotype was sampled from a young man in good health. Some clones in this sample may be carry-over from other donors' samples. Source material: naive CD4+ T cells from PBMCs. The sample's subset: CD45RA+ positively selected.

The CDR3 sequence: CASSLQGPGNTIYF. For the CDR3, the DNA is TGTGCCAGCAGCCTACAGGGGCCCGGAAACACCATATATTTT. The V gene is TRBV7-3, the J gene TRBJ1-3; 7 bases fit TRBD1. J lost 4 bases, V lost 5 bases, and 5 bases had no gene match. Looked up from germline, CDR1 is SGHTA and CDR2 is FQGTGA. The CDR3 is 14 residues long. The full variable domain, completed using reference TRBV7-3 and TRBJ1-3, is GAGVSQTPSNKVTEKGKYVELRCDPISGHTALYWYRQSLGQGPEFLIYFQGTGAADDSGLPNDRFFAVRPEGSVSTLKIQRTERGDSAVYLCASSLQGPGNTIYFGEGSWLTVV.